This T cell receptor beta chain stems from a study of blood T cell repertoires in COVID-19. V dropped 0 bases and J dropped 3; count of bases not matched to a gene: 5. Looked up from germline, CDR1 is MNHNS and CDR2 is SASEGT. The CDR3 sequence is 16 residues long. Original methodology: Reference gene primer amplification gave estimated nucleated cell counts. Assay: immunoSEQ multiplex PCR; the TCRdb copy retains only in-frame clones and omits some. V and J calls and clone size come straight from that table; D and trimming were deduced from the DNA. The sample carries 130,000 to 150,000 clones, roughly 83% recorded once.

The sequenced sample consisted of PBMCs or T cells enriched from blood (not recorded which). The chain links TRBV6-1 to TRBJ2-3; 8 nucleotides align to TRBD2. The receptor was isolated from a man in his fifties or sixties who had recovered from COVID-19. The CDR3 region has the DNA TGTGCCAGCAGTGAAGCTTCCGCGGGGGGAACAGATACGCAGTATTTT. Protein sequence: CASSEASAGGTDTQYF.